This T cell receptor (beta chain) was recorded in a study of radiotherapy plus CTLA-4 blockade in lung cancer. Study outcomes and limitations: Following radiotherapy plus ipilimumab, tumor-derived TCR clones expanded in the blood.

Profiled with immunoSEQ multiplex PCR; TCRdb holds only in-frame clones, not every one. The table includes about 82,000 clones, 72% detected once. About this clone itself: Its antigen is currently unknown.

The CDR3 is made up of 16 amino acids. Per the germline V gene, CDR1 is LGHNA and CDR2 is YSLEER. The V segment lost 3 bases and the J segment 9 bases; nucleotides outside the gene matches: 11. This clonotype was obtained from a human donor with non-small cell lung cancer that progressed on radiotherapy plus ipilimumab. Material: peripheral blood, obtained from a patient treated with radiotherapy plus ipilimumab. The chain combines TRBV4-3 with TRBJ1-6; 7 bases map to TRBD1. CDR3 nucleotides: TGCGCCAGCAGCCAGCACCCCGGACAGGACAGTTCACCCCTCCACTTT. As protein: CASSQHPGQDSSPLHF.